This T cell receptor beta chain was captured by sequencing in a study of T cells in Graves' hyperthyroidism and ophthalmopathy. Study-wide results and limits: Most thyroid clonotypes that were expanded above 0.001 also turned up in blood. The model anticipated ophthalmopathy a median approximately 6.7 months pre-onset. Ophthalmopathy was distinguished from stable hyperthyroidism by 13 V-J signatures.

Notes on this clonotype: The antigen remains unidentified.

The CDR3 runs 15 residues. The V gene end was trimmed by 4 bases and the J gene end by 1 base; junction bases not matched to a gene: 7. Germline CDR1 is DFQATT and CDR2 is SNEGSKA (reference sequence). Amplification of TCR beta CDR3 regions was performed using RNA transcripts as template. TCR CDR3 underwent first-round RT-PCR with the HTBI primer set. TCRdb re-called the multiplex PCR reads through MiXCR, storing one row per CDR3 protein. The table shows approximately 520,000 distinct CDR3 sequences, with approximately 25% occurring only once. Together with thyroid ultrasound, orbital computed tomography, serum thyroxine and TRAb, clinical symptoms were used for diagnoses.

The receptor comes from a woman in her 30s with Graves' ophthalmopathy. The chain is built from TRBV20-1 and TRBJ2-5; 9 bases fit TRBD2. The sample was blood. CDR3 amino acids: CSAIGTSSSQETQYF. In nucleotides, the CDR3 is TGCAGTGCTATAGGGACTAGCTCGAGCCAAGAGACCCAGTACTTC.